This TCR beta chain emerged from a study of cytomegalovirus exposure and HLA in healthy donors. V lost 2 bases and J lost 9, with 14 bases in between. This CDR3 has 14 residues. Germline V gene lookup returns CDR1 KGHSH and CDR2 LQKENI. Findings and limits, study-wide: Reports credit the classifier with highly specific, highly sensitive diagnosis of cytomegalovirus status.

Profiling relied on immunoSEQ multiplex PCR, and the TCRdb table lists in-frame clones only, not all of them. The data show roughly 120,000 clones, roughly 86% seen once. About this clone: Antigen unknown.

This clonotype was sampled from a man between 18 and 29 years old in good health and CMV-seronegative. The chain recombines TRBV18 with TRBJ2-1; tentatively, D is TRBD1 (5 bases). The material sequenced was PBMCs. In nucleotides, the CDR3 is TGTGCCAGCTCACCAAATCTCCAGGGTACTGAGCAGTTCTTC. Residues: CASSPNLQGTEQFF.